Given below is one T cell receptor beta chain in context. Its cognate antigen is unknown. The source of the sample is a study of CD8 T cells in ankylosing spondylitis. Scientists made TCR beta libraries using quantitative 5'-RACE with molecular barcodes. TCRdb reprocessed the 5' RACE reads with MiXCR, giving one entry per CDR3 protein. The sample includes about 90,000 distinct CDR3 sequences, more than 8.5% of them seen just once. Whole-study findings and limits: Reactive arthritis synovial fluid and blood were previously reported to contain some motif variants. Matched ankylosing spondylitis synovial fluid reportedly contained a significantly enriched population of disease-linked clones. With a CD8+ phenotype, disease-linked clones were relatively rare in peripheral blood. Within ankylosing spondylitis blood, a TCR beta motif made up of eight or nine highly homologous variants appeared to be characteristic.

Germline V gene lookup returns CDR1 MGHRA and CDR2 YSYEKL. Trimming removed 3 bases from V and 3 bases from J; junction bases left unmatched: 11. This CDR3 has 17 residues. The sequence derives from a male donor with ankylosing spondylitis. The genes are TRBV4-1 and TRBJ1-1; 9 bases map to TRBD1. Sequencing was carried out using blood, either unsorted or a sorted T cell fraction (not recorded which). This CDR3 is CASSHHLDRGKDTEAFF. The CDR3 DNA reads as TGCGCCAGCAGCCACCACCTCGACAGGGGGAAAGACACTGAAGCTTTCTTT.